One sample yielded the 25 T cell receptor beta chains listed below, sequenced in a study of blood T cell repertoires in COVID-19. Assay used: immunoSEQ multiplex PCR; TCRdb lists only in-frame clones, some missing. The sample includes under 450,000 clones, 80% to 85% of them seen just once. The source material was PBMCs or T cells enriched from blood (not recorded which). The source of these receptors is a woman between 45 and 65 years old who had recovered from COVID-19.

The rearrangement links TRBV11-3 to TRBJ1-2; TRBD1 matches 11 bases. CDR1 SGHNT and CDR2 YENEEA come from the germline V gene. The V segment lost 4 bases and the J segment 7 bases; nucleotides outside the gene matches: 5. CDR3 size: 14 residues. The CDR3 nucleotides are TGTGCCAGCAGCTCGGGACAGGGGGAAGGTGGCTACACCTTC. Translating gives CASSSGQGEGGYTF.

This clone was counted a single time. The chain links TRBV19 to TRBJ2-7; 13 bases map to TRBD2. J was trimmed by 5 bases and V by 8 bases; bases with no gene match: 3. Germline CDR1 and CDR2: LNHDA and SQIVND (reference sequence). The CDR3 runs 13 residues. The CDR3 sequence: CASRTSGSHEQYF. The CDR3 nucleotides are TGTGCCAGTCGGACTAGCGGGAGCCACGAGCAGTACTTC.

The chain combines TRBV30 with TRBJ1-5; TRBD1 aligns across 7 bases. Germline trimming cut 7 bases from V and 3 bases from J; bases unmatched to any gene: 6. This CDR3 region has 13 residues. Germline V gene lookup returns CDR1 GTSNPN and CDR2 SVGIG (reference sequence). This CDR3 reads CALEQGLNQPQHF. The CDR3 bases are TGTGCCTTGGAACAGGGGCTCAATCAGCCCCAGCATTTT.

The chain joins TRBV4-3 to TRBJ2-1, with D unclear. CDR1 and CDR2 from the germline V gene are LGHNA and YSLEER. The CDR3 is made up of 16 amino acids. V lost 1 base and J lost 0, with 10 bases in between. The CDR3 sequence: CASSQAPRGSYNEQFF. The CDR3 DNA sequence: TGCGCCAGCAGCCAAGCGCCTCGAGGCTCCTACAATGAGCAGTTCTTC.

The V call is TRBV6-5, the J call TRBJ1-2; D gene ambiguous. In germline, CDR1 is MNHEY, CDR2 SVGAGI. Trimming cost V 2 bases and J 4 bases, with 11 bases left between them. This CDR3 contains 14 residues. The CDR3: CASSYHTRGYGYTF. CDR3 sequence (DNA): TGTGCCAGCAGTTACCACACGCGGGGCTATGGCTACACCTTC.

CDR3 sequence (DNA): TGTGCCTGGAGCCCCCAAGGGACAGGGGGTCATGAAAAACTGTTTTTT. It is translated as CAWSPQGTGGHEKLFF. The V and J genes are TRBV30 and TRBJ1-4, with TRBD1 matching 11 bases. With V trimmed by 3 bases and J by 6 bases, 9 bases remained unmatched. This CDR3 has 16 amino acids. Germline loops: CDR1 GTSNPN, CDR2 SVGIG (reference sequence).

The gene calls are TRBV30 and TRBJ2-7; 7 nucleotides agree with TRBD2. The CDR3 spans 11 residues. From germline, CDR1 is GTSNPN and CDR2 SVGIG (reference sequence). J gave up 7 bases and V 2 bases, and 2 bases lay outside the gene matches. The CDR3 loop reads CAWSWGGEQYF. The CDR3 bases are TGTGCCTGGAGTTGGGGGGGAGAGCAGTACTTC. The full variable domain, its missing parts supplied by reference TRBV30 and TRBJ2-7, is SQTIHQWPATLVQPVGSPLSLECTVEGTSNPNLYWYRQAAGRGLQLLFYSVGIGQISSEVPQNLSASRPQDRQFILSSKKLLLSDSGFYLCAWSWGGEQYFGPGTRLTVT.

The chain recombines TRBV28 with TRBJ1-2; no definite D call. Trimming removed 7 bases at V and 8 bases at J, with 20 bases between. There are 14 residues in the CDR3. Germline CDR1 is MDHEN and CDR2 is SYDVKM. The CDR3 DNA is TGTGCCAGCACCATCTTAAGCGACCCGGGGGGCTACACCTTC. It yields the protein CASTILSDPGGYTF.

CDR3 protein: CAWSSNYGYTF. CDR3 in DNA: TGTGCCTGGAGTAGCAACTATGGCTACACCTTC. The chain couples TRBV30 to TRBJ1-2; no clear D gene. There are 11 residues in the CDR3. V lost 2 bases and J 2 bases, leaving 3 bases between the germline ends. CDR1 is GTSNPN and CDR2 is SVGIG in the germline V gene (reference sequence).

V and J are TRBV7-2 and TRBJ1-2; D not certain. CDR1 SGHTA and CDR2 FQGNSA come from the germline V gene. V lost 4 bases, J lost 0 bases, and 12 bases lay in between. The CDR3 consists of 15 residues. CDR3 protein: CASSSQRGANYGYTF. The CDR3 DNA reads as TGTGCCAGCAGCTCCCAGCGGGGAGCTAACTATGGCTACACCTTC. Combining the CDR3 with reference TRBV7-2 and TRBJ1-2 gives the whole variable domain GAGVSQSPSNKVTEKGKDVELRCDPISGHTALYWYRQSLGQGLEFLIYFQGNSAPDKSGLPSDRFSAERTGGSVSTLTIQRTQQEDSAVYLCASSSQRGANYGYTFGSGTRLTVV.

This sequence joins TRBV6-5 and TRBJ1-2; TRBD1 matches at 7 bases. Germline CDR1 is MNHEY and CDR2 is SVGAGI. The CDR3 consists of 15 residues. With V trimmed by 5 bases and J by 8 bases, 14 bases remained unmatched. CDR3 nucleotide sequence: TGTGCCAGCAGTCCCCCGACGGGAACAGGGGAGGGCTACACCTTC. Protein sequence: CASSPPTGTGEGYTF.

CDR3 in amino acids: CASSAGTPTGELFF. CDR3 in DNA: TGTGCCAGCAGCGCCGGGACTCCCACCGGGGAGCTGTTTTTT. This chain connects TRBV9 to TRBJ2-2; possible D gene TRBD2, 6 bases. Per germline, CDR1 SGDLS and CDR2 YYNGEE. V was shortened by 3 bases and J by 4 bases, with 10 bases between the two germline ends. This CDR3 is 14 amino acids long.

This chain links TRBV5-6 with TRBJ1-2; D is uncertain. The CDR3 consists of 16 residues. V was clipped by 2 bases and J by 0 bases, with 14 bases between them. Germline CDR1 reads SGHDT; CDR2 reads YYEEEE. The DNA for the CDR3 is TGTGCCAGCAGCTTTGTAGAAATCTACGCTAACTATGGCTACACCTTC. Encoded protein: CASSFVEIYANYGYTF. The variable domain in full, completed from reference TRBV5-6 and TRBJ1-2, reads DAGVTQSPTHLIKTRGQQVTLRCSPKSGHDTVSWYQQALGQGPQFIFQYYEEEERQRGNFPDRFSGHQFPNYSSELNVNALLLGDSALYLCASSFVEIYANYGYTFGSGTRLTVV.

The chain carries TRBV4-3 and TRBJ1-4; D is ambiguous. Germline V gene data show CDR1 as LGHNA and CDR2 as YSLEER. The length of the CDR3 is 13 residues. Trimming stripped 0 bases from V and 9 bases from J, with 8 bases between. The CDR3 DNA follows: TGCGCCAGCAGCCAAGAGGCATTGCAAAAACTGTTTTTT. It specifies CASSQEALQKLFF.

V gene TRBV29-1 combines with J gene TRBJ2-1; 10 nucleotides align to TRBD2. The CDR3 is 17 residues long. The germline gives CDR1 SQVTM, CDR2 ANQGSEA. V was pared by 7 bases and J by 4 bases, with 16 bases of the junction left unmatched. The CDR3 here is CSGKPGLASYLYNEQFF. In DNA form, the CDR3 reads TGCAGCGGGAAGCCGGGACTAGCGTCATATCTTTACAATGAGCAGTTCTTC.

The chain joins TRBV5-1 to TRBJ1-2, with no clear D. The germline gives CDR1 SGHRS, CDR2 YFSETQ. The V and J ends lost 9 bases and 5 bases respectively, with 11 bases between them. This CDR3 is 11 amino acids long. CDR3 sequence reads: CATHTPYGYTF. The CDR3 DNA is TGCGCCACCCATACTCCGTATGGCTACACCTTC.

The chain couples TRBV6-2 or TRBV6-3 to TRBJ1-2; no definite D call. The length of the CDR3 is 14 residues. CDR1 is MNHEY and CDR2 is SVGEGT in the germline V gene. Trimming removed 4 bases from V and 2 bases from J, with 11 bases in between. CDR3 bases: TGTGCCAGCAGTTCGAACGATCTAAACTATGGCTACACCTTC. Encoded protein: CASSSNDLNYGYTF.

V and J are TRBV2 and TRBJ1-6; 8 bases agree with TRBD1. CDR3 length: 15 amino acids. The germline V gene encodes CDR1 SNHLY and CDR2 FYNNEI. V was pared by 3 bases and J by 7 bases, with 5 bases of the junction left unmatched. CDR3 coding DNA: TGTGCCAGCAGTGACTTGACAGGGGCCAATTCACCCCTCCACTTT. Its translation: CASSDLTGANSPLHF.

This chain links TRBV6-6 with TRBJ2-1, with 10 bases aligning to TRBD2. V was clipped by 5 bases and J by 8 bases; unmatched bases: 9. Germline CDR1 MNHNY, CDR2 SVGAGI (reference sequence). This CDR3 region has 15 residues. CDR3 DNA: TGTGCCAGCAGTCCCAGCGGGAGGGCCTCCGATGAGCAGTTCTTC. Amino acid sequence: CASSPSGRASDEQFF.

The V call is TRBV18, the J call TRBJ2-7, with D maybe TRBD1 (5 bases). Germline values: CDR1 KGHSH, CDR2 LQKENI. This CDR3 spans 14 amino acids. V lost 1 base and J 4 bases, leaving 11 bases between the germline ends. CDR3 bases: TGTGCCAGCTCACCACATCAGGGCGATTACGAGCAGTACTTC. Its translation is CASSPHQGDYEQYF.

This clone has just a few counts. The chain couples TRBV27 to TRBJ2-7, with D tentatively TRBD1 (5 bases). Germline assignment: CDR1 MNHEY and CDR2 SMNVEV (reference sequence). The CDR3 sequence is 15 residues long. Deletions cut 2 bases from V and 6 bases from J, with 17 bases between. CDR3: CASSLQAGNGGEQYF. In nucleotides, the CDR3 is TGTGCCAGCAGTTTACAGGCAGGGAACGGTGGCGAGCAGTACTTC.

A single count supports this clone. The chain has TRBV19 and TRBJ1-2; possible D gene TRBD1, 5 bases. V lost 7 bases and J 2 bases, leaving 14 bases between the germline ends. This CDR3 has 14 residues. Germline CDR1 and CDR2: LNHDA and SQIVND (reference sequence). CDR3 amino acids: CASTPTALNYGYTF. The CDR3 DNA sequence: TGTGCCAGTACCCCGACAGCCTTAAACTATGGCTACACCTTC.

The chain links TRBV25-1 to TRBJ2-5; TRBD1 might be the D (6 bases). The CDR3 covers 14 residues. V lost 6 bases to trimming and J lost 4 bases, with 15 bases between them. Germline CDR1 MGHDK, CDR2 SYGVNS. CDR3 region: CASRDSSRLETQYF. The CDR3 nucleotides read TGTGCCAGCAGGGACAGTTCGAGGCTAGAGACCCAGTACTTC. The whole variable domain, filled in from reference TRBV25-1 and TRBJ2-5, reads EADIYQTPRYLVIGTGKKITLECSQTMGHDKMYWYQQDPGMELHLIHYSYGVNSTEKGDLSSESTVSRIRTEHFPLTLESARPSHTSQYLCASRDSSRLETQYFGPGTRLLVL.

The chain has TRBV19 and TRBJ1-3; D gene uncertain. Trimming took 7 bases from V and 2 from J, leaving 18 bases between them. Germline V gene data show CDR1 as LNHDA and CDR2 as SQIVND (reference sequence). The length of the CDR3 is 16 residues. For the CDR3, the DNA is TGTGCCAGTACTCTTCTGGGCCACGCTCCTGGAAACACCATATATTTT. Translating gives CASTLLGHAPGNTIYF.

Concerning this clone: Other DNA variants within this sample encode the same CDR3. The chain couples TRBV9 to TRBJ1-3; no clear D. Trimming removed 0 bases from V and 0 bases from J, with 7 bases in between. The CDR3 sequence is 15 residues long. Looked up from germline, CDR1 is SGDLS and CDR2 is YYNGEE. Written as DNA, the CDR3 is TGTGCCAGCAGCGTAGGAGGGTTCTCTGGAAACACCATATATTTT. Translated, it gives CASSVGGFSGNTIYF.